This T cell receptor beta chain was observed in a study of T cell repertoires in cytomegalovirus infection. Overall study results and limits: Clonotypes of TCR beta that were HLA-C-restricted and CMV-specific dominated the ex vivo response.

Notes on this clonotype: Its antigen is not known.

TCRdb analysed the reads with MiXCR anew, one entry per CDR3 protein. Of about 920,000 distinct CDR3 sequences in the sample, about a third were seen once. Material: cultured CD8+ T cells from PBMCs, obtained from culture after CMV antigen stimulation. The sequence came from a human donor in good health (CMV status not recorded). Some clones in this sample may be carry-over from other donors' samples.

The CDR3 protein is CATSSGQGFSTEAFF. The CDR3 bases are TGTGCCACCAGCAGCGGACAGGGGTTTTCTACTGAAGCTTTCTTT. The chain combines TRBV15 with TRBJ1-1; 9 nucleotides line up with TRBD1. This CDR3 has 15 amino acids. Germline CDR1 reads LNHNV; CDR2 reads YYDKDF (reference sequence). V gave up 3 bases and J gave up 5 bases; unmatched junction bases: 7.